These T cell receptor beta chains were read from a single sample in a study of blood T cell repertoires in COVID-19. The protocol was immunoSEQ multiplex PCR, while the TCRdb copy is restricted to in-frame clones and leaves out a portion. The repertoire consists of tens of thousands of clones, with about four fifths occurring once and the leading ten covering more than 15%. Material: peripheral blood. All receptors derive from a man aged 60 to 69 with COVID-19, enrolled during active disease. Each CDR3 is given without its conserved first and last residue. The listing skips clone size in some rows; elsewhere it reads once, few, many or a size class.

size,J,V,length,CDR3
-,TRBJ1-1,TRBV5-1,13,ASSFTPVPNTEAF
-,TRBJ2-7,TRBV6-1,13,ASSEGLAGYYEQY
once,TRBJ2-3,TRBV30,14,AWDGTGTKASGTQY
-,TRBJ2-1,TRBV5-6,13,ASSLASVSYNEQF
-,TRBJ2-1,TRBV5-5,12,ASSFRDNYNEQF
few,TRBJ2-5,TRBV5-1,14,ASSLFSGGSQETQY
-,TRBJ1-1,TRBV7-9,11,ASQQGAPTEAF
once,TRBJ2-3,TRBV5-1,13,ASSDLGGSTDTQY
-,TRBJ1-2,TRBV6-1,13,ASSDPRERPYGYT
-,TRBJ2-7,TRBV6-5,11,ASSLQGSREQY
-,TRBJ2-5,TRBV5-1,10,ASSSTSEAQY
-,TRBJ2-1,TRBV9,16,ASSVAPPTGGDYNEQF
-,TRBJ1-6,TRBV6-5,10,ASYRTGSPLH
-,TRBJ2-1,TRBV5-1,14,ASSDRTSGSRNEQF
-,TRBJ1-3,TRBV5-5,18,ASSPAAPGGDRVAGNTIY
-,TRBJ2-6,TRBV15,13,ATSRDVSGANVLT
-,TRBJ1-3,TRBV7-3,13,ASSLGGQGIETIY
large,TRBJ2-3,TRBV7-3,12,ASSLTTGADTQY
-,TRBJ1-2,TRBV12-3/TRBV12-4,10,ASSLLGGGYT
-,TRBJ2-3,TRBV5-4,13,ASRERGEFTDTQY
-,TRBJ2-3,TRBV15,13,ATSRSDSAGDTQY
-,TRBJ1-3,TRBV6-6,13,ASSTLPSSGNTIY
-,TRBJ2-1,TRBV19,12,ASMGQGAGNEQF
-,TRBJ1-4,TRBV6-5,11,ASRQGDREKLF
-,TRBJ1-1,TRBV14,11,ASSQALNTEAF
few,TRBJ1-4,TRBV15,12,ATSRDRGPEKLF
-,TRBJ2-5,TRBV28,9,ATTDQETQY
-,TRBJ2-7,TRBV3-1/TRBV3-2,13,ASSHWGQSSYEQY
-,TRBJ1-4,TRBV5-1,13,ASSLLGQGNEKLF
-,TRBJ2-7,TRBV19,16,ASSIGLAGTTYSYEQY
few,TRBJ2-3,TRBV4-2,15,ASSQEAAGAYTDTQY
-,TRBJ2-7,TRBV6-2/TRBV6-3,9,ASSTSWEQY
few,TRBJ2-5,TRBV9,13,ASSVDGTPEETQY
-,TRBJ1-6,TRBV28,14,ASSGNREGNNSPLH
-,TRBJ1-2,TRBV5-1,11,ASSGTGNYGYT
-,TRBJ1-2,TRBV10-3,17,AISDSGQGRPLGDYGYT
-,TRBJ1-4,TRBV12-3/TRBV12-4,11,ASRRATNEKLF
-,TRBJ2-1,TRBV7-9,16,ASTPQTFKETSYNEQF
once,TRBJ2-2,TRBV9,12,ASSLNRDTGELF
-,TRBJ2-3,TRBV5-1,13,ASSGGDPYTDTQY
-,TRBJ2-5,TRBV30,10,AWTSTGETQY
-,TRBJ2-3,TRBV5-4,14,ASSSSRDTYTDTQY
-,TRBJ2-7,TRBV25-1,11,ASSVQGVGEQY
-,TRBJ1-1,TRBV5-1,14,ASSSDNRALNTEAF
-,TRBJ1-4,TRBV25-1,10,ASSEGDRGLF
-,TRBJ2-1,TRBV6-4,14,ASSDLAGGPGYEQF
-,TRBJ1-5,TRBV2,12,ASTGTGHNQPQH